Listed below are T cell receptor beta chains from one sample, sequenced in a study of beta chain features in type 1 diabetes. Clones were sequenced by immunoSEQ multiplex PCR, and TCRdb holds only the in-frame ones, with some missing. The data contain 350,000 to 450,000 clones, around 13% of them seen just once; the ten biggest clones take up approximately 0.01%. Specimen: naive CD4+ T cells from blood. These receptor sequences come from a woman under 30 with type 1 diabetes. Both conserved end residues are part of each CDR3. The size entry is marked missing in some rows and otherwise reads once, few, many or a size class.

CDR3,size,V
CASSPPGIGTGYEQYF,few,TRBV18
CSVGQGYTEAFF,few,TRBV29-1
CASTPRPGGETQYF,.,TRBV2
CAGSAGSTYEQYF,.,TRBV28
CSVERRAGTEAFF,few,TRBV29-1
CASRTGTERETQYF,few,TRBV5-1
CASSMAANTEAFF,.,TRBV19
CAWRWTSHTQYF,few,TRBV30
CASGKGGETQYF,few,TRBV7-9
CSVGAGGSNQPQHF,.,TRBV29-1
CAWSVVASVPGTQYF,few,TRBV30
CASRQTGDTGELFF,.,TRBV25-1
CASSPSGDSGNTIYF,few,TRBV18
CASARDRGGGGYTF,few,TRBV4-3
CASSRRTSGGVIEQFF,.,TRBV9
CASSEYMGRETQYF,few,TRBV25-1
CASTQEGMFTEAFF,.,TRBV6-6
CATAEETQYF,few,TRBV28
CASSLGAKNIQYF,few,TRBV7-9
CASSPTGLPQYF,.,TRBV14
CASSPRQGKADTQYF,.,TRBV18
CASSLADRDHGYTF,few,TRBV11-3
CASSLDGQGNTGELFF,.,TRBV11-3
CASSRDRRETQYF,.,TRBV7-7
CASRRRQGSPNYGYTF,.,TRBV19
CASSLEGGRNTEAFF,few,TRBV5-1
CSASAGGPQHF,.,TRBV20-1
CASSPGRSTDTQYF,few,TRBV10-1
CASSTRQGGGTQYF,.,TRBV7-6
CASSAGYRGEQYF,few,TRBV7-3
CAISDRGGPGQGRETQYF,few,TRBV10-3
CASRRISGSYNEQFF,few,TRBV11-2
CASSVGVAGVPKTQYF,.,TRBV9
CASSLVGGTLRYF,few,TRBV5-4
CASRSGLAVNTGELFF,few,TRBV9